A selection of T cell receptor beta chains follows, all from one sample in a study of shared clonotypes between healthy human individuals. The method was immunoSEQ multiplex PCR; TCRdb's version includes in-frame clones alone and lacks a portion of them. The sample consists of roughly 640,000 clones, approximately 97% of them appearing once. The sample taken for sequencing was naive CD4+ T cells sorted from blood. Receptors were obtained from a woman aged 30 to 39 in good health. The CDR3 runs from the conserved cysteine through the conserved F or W. The order of the fields is clone size, D gene, J gene, V gene, CDR3 DNA, CDR3 protein. The D gene is left open where the match is weak. Clone sizes are given selectively: once, few, many, or a class where the clone is expanded.

abundance: NA
d_gene: TRBD2
j_gene: TRBJ2-3
v_gene: TRBV9
CDR3nt: TGTGCCAGCAGCGGTAGCGGGAGTTGGCCAGATACGCAGTATTTT
CDR3aa: CASSGSGSWPDTQYF

abundance: NA
d_gene: NA
j_gene: TRBJ2-3
v_gene: TRBV10-1
CDR3nt: TGCGCCAGCAGTGCTGGGGGGAACACAGATACGCAGTATTTT
CDR3aa: CASSAGGNTDTQYF

abundance: NA
d_gene: TRBD1
j_gene: TRBJ1-1
v_gene: TRBV10-3
CDR3nt: TGTGCCATCAGTGAGCCAGCTAGAGACAGGGTCTCGAAGGCTTTCTTT
CDR3aa: CAISEPARDRVSKAFF

abundance: NA
d_gene: NA
j_gene: TRBJ1-1
v_gene: TRBV18
CDR3nt: TGTGCCAGCTCACTAACACAGGCGGCTGACACTGAAGCTTTCTTT
CDR3aa: CASSLTQAADTEAFF

abundance: NA
d_gene: NA
j_gene: TRBJ1-1
v_gene: TRBV28
CDR3nt: TGTGCCATTCACCATCCGGCAACATACACTGAAGCTTTCTTT
CDR3aa: CAIHHPATYTEAFF

abundance: NA
d_gene: TRBD2
j_gene: TRBJ2-3
v_gene: TRBV27
CDR3nt: TGTGCCAGCAGTTTACGGACTAGCGGACTTAGGACAGATACGCAGTATTTT
CDR3aa: CASSLRTSGLRTDTQYF

abundance: NA
d_gene: TRBD1
j_gene: TRBJ2-7
v_gene: TRBV28
CDR3nt: TGTGCCAGCAGTTTGGGTGGACAGGGATCAATGAGGGAGCAGTACTTC
CDR3aa: CASSLGGQGSMREQYF

abundance: NA
d_gene: TRBD2
j_gene: TRBJ2-7
v_gene: TRBV4-1
CDR3nt: TGCGCCAGCAGCCAAGGGTGGCAGGGTACCCGGACTAGCGGCCGCTACGAGCAGTACTTC
CDR3aa: CASSQGWQGTRTSGRYEQYF

abundance: once
d_gene: NA
j_gene: TRBJ1-3
v_gene: TRBV11-2
CDR3nt: TGTGCCAGCAGCTTAGCCTACGGAAACACCATATATTTT
CDR3aa: CASSLAYGNTIYF

abundance: NA
d_gene: TRBD1
j_gene: TRBJ1-6
v_gene: TRBV5-1
CDR3nt: TGCGCCAGCAGCTTGGAGGGGGCGGGAAGTTCACCCCTCCACTTT
CDR3aa: CASSLEGAGSSPLHF

abundance: NA
d_gene: NA
j_gene: TRBJ1-2
v_gene: TRBV7-9
CDR3nt: TGTGCCAGCAGCTTAGGGGGAGAGTATGGCTACACCTTC
CDR3aa: CASSLGGEYGYTF

abundance: NA
d_gene: NA
j_gene: TRBJ1-1
v_gene: TRBV19
CDR3nt: TGTGCCAGTAGTATTACCCAGAACACTGAAGCTTTCTTT
CDR3aa: CASSITQNTEAFF

abundance: NA
d_gene: NA
j_gene: TRBJ1-1
v_gene: TRBV7-9
CDR3nt: TGTGCCAGCAGCTTATTTGTAGGTGGGGTCAGTGAAGCTTTCTTT
CDR3aa: CASSLFVGGVSEAFF

abundance: NA
d_gene: NA
j_gene: TRBJ1-6
v_gene: TRBV5-1
CDR3nt: TGCGCCAGCAGCTTGAATCCAGAGGCCTCACCCCTCCACTTT
CDR3aa: CASSLNPEASPLHF

abundance: NA
d_gene: NA
j_gene: TRBJ2-3
v_gene: TRBV10-3
CDR3nt: TGTGCCATCAGTGGGGCGGGCGAAAGCGGCACAGATACGCAGTATTTT
CDR3aa: CAISGAGESGTDTQYF

abundance: NA
d_gene: TRBD1
j_gene: TRBJ1-2
v_gene: TRBV25-1
CDR3nt: TGTGCCAGCAGTTATCCTCCGGGACAGGGGAGAGGCTACACCTTC
CDR3aa: CASSYPPGQGRGYTF

abundance: NA
d_gene: NA
j_gene: TRBJ2-7
v_gene: TRBV5-1
CDR3nt: TGCGCCAGCAGCCCTGGCAGTTACGAGCAGTACTTC
CDR3aa: CASSPGSYEQYF

abundance: NA
d_gene: TRBD1
j_gene: TRBJ1-1
v_gene: TRBV18
CDR3nt: TGTGCCAGCTCAAGGACAGGGAGTAATATGAACACTGAAGCTTTCTTT
CDR3aa: CASSRTGSNMNTEAFF

abundance: NA
d_gene: NA
j_gene: TRBJ2-7
v_gene: TRBV2
CDR3nt: TGTGCCAGCCCACGGCCAGACAGCCCCTACGAGCAGTACTTC
CDR3aa: CASPRPDSPYEQYF

abundance: NA
d_gene: NA
j_gene: TRBJ2-5
v_gene: TRBV7-2
CDR3nt: TGTGCCAGCCTCCCACGGGGAGACCTGTACCAAGAGACCCAGTACTTC
CDR3aa: CASLPRGDLYQETQYF

abundance: NA
d_gene: TRBD1
j_gene: TRBJ1-1
v_gene: TRBV14
CDR3nt: TGTGCCAGCAGCCAAGTACGACAGGGAAGGGATGAAGCTTTCTTT
CDR3aa: CASSQVRQGRDEAFF

abundance: NA
d_gene: NA
j_gene: TRBJ2-7
v_gene: TRBV11-2
CDR3nt: TGTGCCAGCACCCTTTCTAGCAAAACCTACGAGCAGTACTTC
CDR3aa: CASTLSSKTYEQYF

abundance: NA
d_gene: TRBD1
j_gene: TRBJ2-7
v_gene: TRBV28
CDR3nt: TGTGCCAGCAGTAACCCCGGGACAGGGGCCGACGAGCAGTACTTC
CDR3aa: CASSNPGTGADEQYF

abundance: NA
d_gene: NA
j_gene: TRBJ1-5
v_gene: TRBV7-9
CDR3nt: TGTGCCAGCAGTTACTACCGGGACACCTATAGCAATCAGCCCCAGCATTTT
CDR3aa: CASSYYRDTYSNQPQHF

abundance: NA
d_gene: NA
j_gene: TRBJ2-1
v_gene: TRBV6-5
CDR3nt: TGTGCCAGCAGTCGGGAGCGTAGAAATGAGCAGTTCTTC
CDR3aa: CASSRERRNEQFF

abundance: NA
d_gene: NA
j_gene: TRBJ1-1
v_gene: TRBV28
CDR3nt: TGTGCCAGCACCCTATCTCGGGGGAGGGACGCTTTCTTT
CDR3aa: CASTLSRGRDAFF

abundance: NA
d_gene: NA
j_gene: TRBJ1-1
v_gene: TRBV18
CDR3nt: TGTGCCAGCTCACCAGGGGGGAGAAGGAACACTGAAGCTTTCTTT
CDR3aa: CASSPGGRRNTEAFF